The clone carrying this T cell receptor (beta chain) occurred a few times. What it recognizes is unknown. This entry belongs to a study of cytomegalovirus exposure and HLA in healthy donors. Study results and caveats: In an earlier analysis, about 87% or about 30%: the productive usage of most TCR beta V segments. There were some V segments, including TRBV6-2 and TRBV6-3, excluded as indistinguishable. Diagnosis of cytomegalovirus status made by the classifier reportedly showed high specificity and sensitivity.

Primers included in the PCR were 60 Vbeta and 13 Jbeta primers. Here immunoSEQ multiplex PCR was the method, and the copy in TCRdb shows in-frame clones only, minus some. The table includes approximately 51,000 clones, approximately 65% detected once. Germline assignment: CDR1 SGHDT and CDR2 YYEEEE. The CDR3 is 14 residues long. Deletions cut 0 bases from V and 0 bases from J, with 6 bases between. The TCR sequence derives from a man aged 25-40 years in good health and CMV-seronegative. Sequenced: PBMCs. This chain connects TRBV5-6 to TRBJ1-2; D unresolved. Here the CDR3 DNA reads TGTGCCAGCAGCTTGGGTGTATCTAACTATGGCTACACCTTC. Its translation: CASSLGVSNYGYTF.